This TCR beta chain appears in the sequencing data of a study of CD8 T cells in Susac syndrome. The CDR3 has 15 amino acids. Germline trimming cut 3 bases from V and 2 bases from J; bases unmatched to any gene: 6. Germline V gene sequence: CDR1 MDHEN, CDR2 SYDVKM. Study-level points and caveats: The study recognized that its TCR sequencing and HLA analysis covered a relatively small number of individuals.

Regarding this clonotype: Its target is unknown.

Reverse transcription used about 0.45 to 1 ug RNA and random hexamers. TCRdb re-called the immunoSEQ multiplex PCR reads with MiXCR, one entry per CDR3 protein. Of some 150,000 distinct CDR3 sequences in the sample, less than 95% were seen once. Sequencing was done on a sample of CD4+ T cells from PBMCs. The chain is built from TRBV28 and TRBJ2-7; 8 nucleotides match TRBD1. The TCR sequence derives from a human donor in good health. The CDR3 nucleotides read TGTGCCAGCAGTTTCGACCGGGACAGGACCTACGAGCAGTACTTC. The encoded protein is CASSFDRDRTYEQYF.